The subject of this entry is one T cell receptor (beta chain). This entry is derived from a study of blood T cell repertoires in COVID-19. Overall study context: Recovered status in Cohort 3 required two negative PCRs, clearance, or symptom resolution. The cDNA or gDNA used as material had been derived from T cells, B-cell-depleted T cells, or PBMCs.

Cohort placement rested on clinical history that participants reported themselves. The CDR3 spans 12 residues. Germline V gene sequence: CDR1 SGHKS, CDR2 YYEKEE (reference sequence). The germline V and J ends were trimmed by 3 bases and 8 bases, with 8 bases remaining between them. This table comes from immunoSEQ multiplex PCR, and its TCRdb copy is limited to in-frame clones, with some not included. The sample holds 200,000 or so clones, 80% to 90% seen once. The clonotype was recovered from a man aged 25-45 years in a cohort exposed to, infected with or recovered from COVID-19 (not recorded which). The chain links TRBV5-5 to TRBJ1-4; D not resolved. Source material: PBMCs or T cells enriched from blood (not recorded which). CDR3 in DNA: TGTGCCAGCAGCTCCGCGGGGGAAAAACTGTTTTTT. This translates into CASSSAGEKLFF.